This T cell receptor beta chain came from a study of a mutant IDH1 vaccine in newly diagnosed glioma. At the level of the study: Of treated patients, roughly 62% were men and 37.5% women, averaging roughly 40 years. Most patients had received both radiotherapy and temozolomide, the prior options being radiotherapy, temozolomide, or both. General study findings and limits: Pseudoprogression showed no apparent link to changes in top peripheral T cell clonotypes.

In regard to this clone: Its specificity is unknown.

TCRdb's table, derived via immunoSEQ multiplex PCR, lists solely in-frame clones and lacks some. Counted here are about 98,000 clones, around 90% occurring once; the ten biggest clones make up less than 0.65%. CDR3 size: 14 residues. V shed 10 bases and J shed 10 bases, with 23 bases lying between them. Germline V gene sequence: CDR1 WSHSY, CDR2 SAAADI. Time point of the sample: baseline, week 1 (first vaccination visit). Noted treatment: pre-vaccination baseline after standard-of-care therapy. Astrocytomas that were new, WHO grade 3 or 4, IDH1-mutant and ATRX-lost were present in the donors. The chain has TRBV10-2 and TRBJ1-5, with no clear D. Sample: PBMCs, taken from a glioma patient treated with radiotherapy, temozolomide or both. The source of this sequence is a woman aged 50 to 60 with glioma. The CDR3, as DNA: TGCGCCACCTCAGAACAAGGCAGTGTGTCCCCCCAGCATTTT. Protein: CATSEQGSVSPQHF.